This T cell receptor beta chain was sequenced for a study of cytomegalovirus exposure and HLA in healthy donors. Sequenced by immunoSEQ multiplex PCR; TCRdb stores in-frame clones only, minus some. The table records 250,000 to 400,000 clones, nearly 90% of them present only once. The approximately 120-subject validation cohort, separate from the roughly 700-subject first cohort, included the donors. The CDR3 loop spans 15 amino acids. V lost 3 bases and J 1 base, leaving 7 bases between the germline ends. Germline V CDR1 and CDR2: MNHEY, SMNVEV (reference sequence). A single count supports this clone. Its antigen is not identified. Study outcomes and limitations: Reports indicated that the classifier achieved high specificity and sensitivity in diagnosing cytomegalovirus status.

This receptor was taken from a man aged 25-40 years in good health and CMV-seronegative. The chain employs TRBV27 and TRBJ2-6; maybe TRBD2 (6 bases). Sequenced: PBMCs. In DNA form, the CDR3 reads TGTGCCAGCAGTTTTGGAGGGTCTGGGGCCAACGTCCTGACTTTC. As protein: CASSFGGSGANVLTF.